The 28 T cell receptor beta chains in this list originate from one sample, sequenced in a study of vaccination and CD4 T cells after COVID-19. Antigen specificity for these receptors is unknown. The study sequenced cultured CD4+ T cell DNA using the Oncomine TCR Beta short-read assay. TCRdb re-analysed the PCR reads in MiXCR, keeping a single row per CDR3 protein. The sample consists of roughly 12,000 distinct CDR3 sequences, about 32% of them appearing once. As to treatment: approximately 9-day PBMC culture with coronavirus spike peptide pools or control peptides (ViraFEST assay). Material: CD4+ T cells from blood, cultured in vitro, obtained before SARS-CoV-2 vaccination. The receptor source for this set is a human donor who received a COVID-19 vaccine.

This clonotype was observed a few times. The chain couples TRBV12-3 or TRBV12-4 to TRBJ1-6, with D possibly being TRBD1 (5 bases). CDR3 length equals 15 residues. Trimming stripped 6 bases from V and 9 bases from J, with 18 bases between. This chain's CDR3 is CASRGGGLYGSPLHF. The DNA for the CDR3 is TGTGCCAGCAGGGGGGGAGGGTTGTACGGTTCACCCCTCCACTTT.

This clonotype was seen more than once but under ten times. The chain links TRBV30 to TRBJ1-6; D call uncertain. CDR1 GTSNPN and CDR2 SVGIG come from the germline V gene (reference sequence). V was trimmed by 5 bases and J by 0 bases, leaving 5 bases between them. This CDR3 has 13 amino acids. CDR3 sequence (DNA): TGTGCCTGGCGAACCTCCTATAATTCACCCCTCCACTTT. Amino acid sequence: CAWRTSYNSPLHF.

This rearrangement joins TRBV18 to TRBJ2-3; TRBD2 aligns across 9 bases. This CDR3 is built from 18 residues. J lost 1 base, V lost 3 bases, and 11 bases had no gene match. Germline CDR1 is KGHSH and CDR2 is LQKENI. As DNA, the CDR3 is TGTGCCAGCTCACCGAAAATCCGGACTAGCGCCGGCACAGATACGCAGTATTTT. This encodes CASSPKIRTSAGTDTQYF.

Concerning this clonotype: The conserved phenylalanine or tryptophan is not found at the CDR3 terminus, so this likely reflects a read error. The chain links TRBV20-1 to TRBJ2-5; no clear D. This CDR3 region has 12 residues. V lost 3 bases and J 4 bases, leaving 9 bases between the germline ends. Germline V gene sequence: CDR1 DFQATT, CDR2 SNEGSKA (reference sequence). The CDR3 spells CSARPQVETQYY. The CDR3 nucleotides are TGCAGTGCTAGGCCCCAGGTAGAGACCCAGTACTAC.

This clonotype was observed a few times. This chain connects TRBV6-5 to TRBJ1-5; TRBD1 matches at 11 bases. The V and J ends lost 4 bases and 7 bases, in that order; junction bases with no gene match: 6. Germline values: CDR1 MNHEY, CDR2 SVGAGI. This CDR3 contains 15 residues. In nucleotides, the CDR3 is TGTGCCAGCAGTTCACGGGGACAGGGGGGACAGCCCCAGCATTTT. Amino acid sequence: CASSSRGQGGQPQHF.

This clonotype was counted a few times. This CDR3 reads CSASMGENSPLHF. CDR3 nucleotides: TGCAGTGCTAGTATGGGGGAGAATTCACCCCTCCACTTT. The gene calls are TRBV20-1 and TRBJ1-6, with a possible D match to TRBD1 (5 bases). In germline, CDR1 is DFQATT, CDR2 SNEGSKA (reference sequence). The V and J ends lost 3 bases and 7 bases respectively, with 10 bases between them. This CDR3 spans 13 amino acids.

The chain joins TRBV6-1 to TRBJ1-5; 7 bases match TRBD1. V gave up 2 bases and J gave up 6 bases; unmatched junction bases: 10. Germline V gives CDR1 MNHNS, CDR2 SASEGT. The CDR3 is 16 residues long. CDR3 in DNA: TGTGCCAGCAGTGAATATTTCGACAGGGCGGGTCAGCCCCAGCATTTT. It is translated as CASSEYFDRAGQPQHF.

This clonotype came up a few times. The chain combines TRBV6-1 with TRBJ2-3; 11 bases are a match to TRBD1. The ends lost 10 bases at V and 3 bases at J; junction bases unmatched: 9. Germline CDR1 is MNHNS and CDR2 is SASEGT. This CDR3 has 15 residues. The CDR3 sequence is CAILGDRGRTDTQYF. In DNA form, the CDR3 reads TGTGCCATACTCGGGGACAGGGGGAGGACAGATACGCAGTATTTT.

This sequence joins TRBV20-1 and TRBJ1-3, with TRBD1 matching 8 bases. The germline V gene has CDR1 DFQATT and CDR2 SNEGSKA (reference sequence). The CDR3 contains 14 residues. V lost 5 bases and J lost 1; bases outside the gene matches: 4. In DNA form, the CDR3 reads TGCAGTGCTCCCGACAGGGGATCTGGAAACACCATATATTTT. Translation gives CSAPDRGSGNTIYF.

V gene TRBV6-5 combines with J gene TRBJ1-1; D is undetermined. CDR1 and CDR2 (germline): MNHEY, SVGAGI. The CDR3 has 14 amino acids. Trimming stripped 2 bases from V and 0 bases from J, with 7 bases between. This CDR3 reads CASSYVGMNTEAFF. CDR3 coding DNA: TGTGCCAGCAGTTACGTCGGGATGAACACTGAAGCTTTCTTT.

A few counts support this clonotype. This chain joins TRBV19 and TRBJ1-6, with TRBD1 matching over 7 bases. The germline CDR1 and CDR2 sequences are LNHDA and SQIVND (reference sequence). Losses at the gene ends were 5 bases for V and 7 bases for J; bases not matched to a gene: 14. The CDR3 contains 17 residues. CDR3 sequence (DNA): TGTGCCAGTAGTCTTCCAATTGACAGGGTGAACAATTCACCCCTCCACTTT. The encoded protein is CASSLPIDRVNNSPLHF.

The chain employs TRBV12-3 or TRBV12-4 and TRBJ1-2; perhaps TRBD1 as D (5 bases). Trimming left V 5 bases short and J 8 bases short, with 18 bases between. The CDR3 contains 14 residues. CDR3 in DNA: TGTGCCAGCAGTCAGAGCGGGACCCAGGTGGGCTACACCTTC. This codes for CASSQSGTQVGYTF.

The genes are TRBV10-3 and TRBJ2-7; D gene ambiguous. This CDR3 region has 12 residues. CDR1 is ENHRY and CDR2 is SYGVKD in the germline V gene. V was pared by 3 bases and J by 4 bases, with 7 bases between. The CDR3 DNA reads as TGTGCCATCAGTGACATCGGATACGAGCAGTACTTC. This sequence encodes CAISDIGYEQYF.

In its sample, this clonotype was seen a few times. The V gene is TRBV27, the J gene TRBJ2-5; D might be TRBD2 (5 bases). The CDR3 covers 15 residues. Germline V gives CDR1 MNHEY, CDR2 SMNVEV (reference sequence). V lost 5 bases to trimming and J lost 2 bases, with 15 bases between them. CDR3 nucleotide sequence: TGTGCCAGCAGTCCCCTTGGAGGCCTGCAAGAGACCCAGTACTTC. Protein sequence: CASSPLGGLQETQYF.

This chain connects TRBV7-9 to TRBJ1-3; 7 bases map to TRBD1. V was clipped by 5 bases and J by 2 bases; unmatched bases: 18. Germline CDR1 SEHNR, CDR2 FQNEAQ (reference sequence). The CDR3 length is 19 residues. Here the CDR3 DNA reads TGTGCCAGCAGCACGGGTCCGCCCATGACAGGGCACACTGGAAACACCATATATTTT. Amino acid sequence: CASSTGPPMTGHTGNTIYF.

This clonotype was seen a few times. The chain is built from TRBV20-1 and TRBJ2-3, with 12 bases that match TRBD2. CDR1 is DFQATT, CDR2 SNEGSKA, per germline (reference sequence). This CDR3 is 15 amino acids long. The trim removed 6 bases at V and 2 bases at J, leaving 6 bases unmatched. This chain's CDR3 is CSAATSGGTTDTQYF. The CDR3 nucleotides read TGCAGTGCCGCGACTAGCGGGGGAACCACAGATACGCAGTATTTT.

J is TRBJ2-2 and V is TRBV19, with D possibly TRBD2 on 7 matching bases. This CDR3 is built from 15 residues. V lost 7 bases to trimming and J lost 7 bases, with 19 bases between them. Germline V gives CDR1 LNHDA, CDR2 SQIVND (reference sequence). The CDR3: CASTKGGVAIGELFF. CDR3 coding DNA: TGTGCCAGTACTAAAGGGGGGGTTGCCATCGGGGAGCTGTTTTTT.

The chain links TRBV7-6 to TRBJ2-3; 8 nucleotides line up with TRBD2. CDR1 and CDR2 from the germline V gene are SGHVS and FNYEAQ. There are 16 residues in the CDR3. V lost 1 base and J lost 5; bases outside the gene matches: 8. CDR3 DNA sequence: TGTGCCAGCAGCTTAGACCGGGGGGGCCGATTAGATACGCAGTATTTT. Amino acids: CASSLDRGGRLDTQYF.

The gene calls are TRBV30 and TRBJ1-4, with a possible D match to TRBD1 (6 bases). The germline gives CDR1 GTSNPN, CDR2 SVGIG (reference sequence). The CDR3 is made up of 14 amino acids. The germline V and J ends were trimmed by 0 bases and 8 bases, with 13 bases remaining between them. CDR3 sequence (DNA): TGTGCCTGGAGTGTAGGGGGGGCCGGGGAAAAACTGTTTTTT. Amino acid sequence: CAWSVGGAGEKLFF. Together with reference TRBV30 and TRBJ1-4, the CDR3 gives the full variable domain: SQTIHQWPATLVQPVGSPLSLECTVEGTSNPNLYWYRQAAGRGLQLLFYSVGIGQISSEVPQNLSASRPQDRQFILSSKKLLLSDSGFYLCAWSVGGAGEKLFFGSGTQLSVL.

This chain connects TRBV29-1 to TRBJ2-1, with 10 bases fitting TRBD2. V lost 5 bases, J lost 3 bases, and 7 bases stayed unmatched. The germline V gene encodes CDR1 SQVTM and CDR2 ANQGSEA. The CDR3 has 15 residues. In DNA, the CDR3 is TGCAGCGTTCATCTAGGACTAGCGGACTACAATGAGCAGTTCTTC. Its translation: CSVHLGLADYNEQFF.

This chain links TRBV20-1 with TRBJ1-1; D remains ambiguous. Trimming removed 6 bases from V and 5 bases from J, with 13 bases in between. Germline loops: CDR1 DFQATT, CDR2 SNEGSKA (reference sequence). The CDR3 extends over 12 amino acids. The CDR3 nucleotides read TGCAGTGCGCTTCTGGGAGGAACTGAAGCTTTCTTT. Translation gives CSALLGGTEAFF.

The V and J genes are TRBV30 and TRBJ2-6; D is unresolved. Deletions cut 0 bases from V and 0 bases from J, with 6 bases between. The CDR3 runs 15 residues. CDR1 is GTSNPN, CDR2 SVGIG, per germline (reference sequence). CDR3 in amino acids: CAWSVQSSGANVLTF. The CDR3 coding sequence is TGTGCCTGGAGTGTGCAGTCCTCTGGGGCCAACGTCCTGACTTTC.

A few counts support this clonotype. Here the CDR3 DNA reads TGTGCCAGCAGCCGGACAGGAGGCTCCTATAATTCACCCCTCCACTTT. Translated, it gives CASSRTGGSYNSPLHF. The chain joins TRBV5-6 to TRBJ1-6; TRBD1 aligns across 7 bases. After removal of 4 bases from V and 0 bases from J, the junction contained 4 bases not matched to a gene. The CDR3 is 16 residues long. Germline CDR1 SGHDT, CDR2 YYEEEE.

This clonotype has a handful of counts. CDR3 amino acids: CASSYLWASGGRSQETQYF. The CDR3 DNA sequence: TGTGCCAGCAGTTACTTGTGGGCTAGCGGGGGCCGAAGCCAAGAGACCCAGTACTTC. The chain carries TRBV6-5 and TRBJ2-5; the match to TRBD2 covers 10 bases. The CDR3 runs to 19 residues. Germline values: CDR1 MNHEY, CDR2 SVGAGI. After removal of 1 base from V and 1 base from J, the junction contained 12 bases not matched to a gene.

The chain joins TRBV12-3 or TRBV12-4 to TRBJ1-4; TRBD1 matches 9 bases. V gave up 4 bases and J gave up 5 bases; unmatched junction bases: 2. CDR3 length: 14 amino acids. CDR3: CASSSTGGNEKLFF. Written as DNA, the CDR3 is TGTGCCAGCAGTTCGACAGGGGGGAATGAAAAACTGTTTTTT.

V is TRBV21-1 and J is TRBJ2-2; TRBD2 is the table's D call and was not checked against the DNA. TRBV21-1 is assigned pseudogene status. The CDR3 has 15 amino acids. The DNA of the CDR3 is TGTGCCAGCAGCAAAGAGGAGGGTCCCACCGGGGAGCTGTTTTTT. Translation gives CASSKEEGPTGELFF.

The CDR3 DNA is TGTGCCAGCAGCTTGGAACAGTTGAACACCGGGGAGCTGTTTTTT. Encoded protein: CASSLEQLNTGELFF. V usage is TRBV5-4 and J usage is TRBJ2-2; no definite D call. Trimming removed 0 bases at V and 1 base at J, with 7 bases between. The V gene's germline CDR1 is SGHNT and CDR2 YYREEE (reference sequence). The CDR3 contains 15 residues.

The chain recombines TRBV27 with TRBJ1-6; D not certain. This CDR3 comprises 15 residues. The germline gives CDR1 MNHEY, CDR2 SMNVEV (reference sequence). V lost 3 bases, J lost 5 bases, and 11 bases lay in between. The CDR3 DNA follows: TGTGCCAGCAGTTTTATATGGGGAAATAATTCACCCCTCCACTTT. This sequence encodes CASSFIWGNNSPLHF.